This T cell receptor (beta chain) derives from a study of human T cells and chemical hapten exposure. Unmatched junction bases numbered 0, after V lost 1 base and J lost 4 bases. Germline values: CDR1 SGHTA, CDR2 FQGNSA. The CDR3 loop spans 13 amino acids. TCRdb passed the RACE reads through MiXCR, listing each CDR3 protein once. This sample carries 150,000 to 200,000 distinct CDR3 sequences, approximately 15% of them seen once, and the ten largest clones take about 1.7%. Regarding time point: patch test 1, 2 weeks after DPC sensitization. Treatment defined: therapeutic diphenylcyclopropenone sensitization with weekly scalp DPC. This clonotype was picked up a small number of times.

This sequence was found in a woman under 40 with alopecia areata. Some clones in this sample may be carry-over from other donors' samples. Sequenced here: whole blood, sampled in connection with sensitization to the hapten diphenylcyclopropenone (DPC). V and J are TRBV7-2 and TRBJ1-1; 7 positions match TRBD1. The CDR3, as DNA: TGTGCCAGCAGCTTAGAGGGGGCCACTGAAGCTTTCTTT. Translated: CASSLEGATEAFF.